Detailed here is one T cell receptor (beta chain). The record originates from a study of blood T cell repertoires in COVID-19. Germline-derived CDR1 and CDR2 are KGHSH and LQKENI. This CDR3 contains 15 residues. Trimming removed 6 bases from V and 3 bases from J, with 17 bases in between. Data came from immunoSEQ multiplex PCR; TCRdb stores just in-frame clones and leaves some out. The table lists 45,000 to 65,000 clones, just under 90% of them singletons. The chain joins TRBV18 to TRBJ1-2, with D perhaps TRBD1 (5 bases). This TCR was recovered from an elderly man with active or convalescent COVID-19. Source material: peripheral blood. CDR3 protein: CASSPRPRDDYGYTF. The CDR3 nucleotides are TGTGCCAGCTCTCCGCGCCCCAGGGATGACTATGGCTACACCTTC.